These 20 T cell receptor beta chains were all obtained from the same sample, sequenced in a study of blood T cell repertoires in COVID-19. TCRdb keeps only in-frame clones here, not all; method: immunoSEQ multiplex PCR. This repertoire shows about 200,000 clones, 84% found once; its top ten account for approximately 3%. Sample: PBMCs or T cells enriched from blood (not recorded which). All receptors come from a woman aged 25-40 years who had been exposed to COVID-19.

The gene calls are TRBV10-1 and TRBJ1-5; D unclear. The V and J ends lost 3 bases and 2 bases respectively, with 8 bases between them. The length of the CDR3 is 14 residues. Germline V CDR1 and CDR2: WNHNN, SYGVQD (reference sequence). The CDR3 region is CASSDRQGNQPQHF. For the CDR3, the DNA is TGCGCCAGCAGTGATCGGCAGGGCAATCAGCCCCAGCATTTT.

V is TRBV6-2 or TRBV6-3 and J is TRBJ1-1, with D perhaps matching TRBD1 (5 bases). Germline CDR1 and CDR2: MNHEY and SVGEGT. V lost 2 bases and J lost 3, with 22 bases in between. There are 18 residues in the CDR3. In nucleotides, the CDR3 is TGTGCCAGCAGTTACAATTCTGGGGCAGGTACGAGGTACACTGAAGCTTTCTTT. Translated, it gives CASSYNSGAGTRYTEAFF.

This chain uses TRBV5-5 with TRBJ2-3; TRBD2 matches at 8 bases. Germline V CDR1 and CDR2: SGHKS, YYEKEE (reference sequence). The CDR3 sequence is 13 residues long. Trimming removed 5 bases from V and 5 bases from J; junction bases left unmatched: 4. CDR3 region: CASRVGGEDTQYF. The CDR3 bases are TGTGCCAGCAGGGTCGGGGGGGAAGATACGCAGTATTTT. Using reference TRBV5-5 and TRBJ2-3 for the parts outside the CDR3, the full variable domain is DAGVTQSPTHLIKTRGQQVTLRCSPISGHKSVSWYQQVLGQGPQFIFQYYEKEERGRGNFPDRFSARQFPNYSSELNVNALLLGDSALYLCASRVGGEDTQYFGPGTRLTVL.

The chain employs TRBV10-3 and TRBJ1-6; perhaps TRBD1 as D (5 bases). V was trimmed by 5 bases and J by 1 base, leaving 9 bases between them. The CDR3 consists of 15 residues. Germline V lookup: CDR1 ENHRY, CDR2 SYGVKD. The CDR3 DNA is TGTGCCATCAGTCAGGGTCCGTCCTATAATTCACCCCTCCACTTT. Amino acid sequence: CAISQGPSYNSPLHF.

The V call is TRBV7-2, the J call TRBJ1-2; possible D gene TRBD1, 5 bases. Deletions cut 1 base from V and 8 bases from J, with 17 bases between. Germline loops: CDR1 SGHTA, CDR2 FQGNSA. The length of the CDR3 is 15 residues. CDR3 sequence reads: CASSLDPMTVGGYTF. In DNA form, the CDR3 reads TGTGCCAGCAGCTTAGACCCGATGACAGTCGGCGGCTACACCTTC.

In regard to this clone: The same CDR3 arises from other DNA sequences in this sample as well. The CDR3, as DNA: TGTGCCAGCAGCGTAGGGCCGGACAGGGACTACGAGCAGTACTTC. It is translated as CASSVGPDRDYEQYF. The rearrangement joins TRBV9 to TRBJ2-7, with 8 bases that match TRBD1. The CDR3 is 15 amino acids. CDR1 SGDLS and CDR2 YYNGEE come from the germline V gene. The trim removed 0 bases at V and 3 bases at J, leaving 5 bases unmatched.

The rearrangement joins TRBV4-3 to TRBJ1-2, with unresolved D. The CDR3 length is 15 residues. Trimming stripped 0 bases from V and 8 bases from J, with 16 bases between. Germline-derived CDR1 and CDR2 are LGHNA and YSLEER. The CDR3 loop reads CASSQDNHSRKGYTF. The DNA of the CDR3 is TGCGCCAGCAGCCAAGATAACCACAGCCGAAAGGGCTACACCTTC.

CDR3 sequence: CASSLTDSNQPQHF. The CDR3 DNA sequence: TGTGCCAGCAGCTTGACAGATAGCAATCAGCCCCAGCATTTT. The chain carries TRBV7-8 and TRBJ1-5; a weak D match, TRBD1 (5 bases). The germline V gene has CDR1 SGHVS and CDR2 FQNEAQ. The length of the CDR3 is 14 residues. Trimming took 3 bases from V and 0 from J, leaving 6 bases between them.

The chain is built from TRBV27 and TRBJ2-7; 8 nucleotides line up with TRBD2. V shed 6 bases, J shed 5 bases, and the junction held 6 bases outside the gene matches. The germline gives CDR1 MNHEY, CDR2 SMNVEV (reference sequence). The CDR3 is 13 amino acids. Here the CDR3 reads CASSGTSYHEQYF. Written as DNA, the CDR3 is TGTGCCAGCAGCGGGACTAGTTACCACGAGCAGTACTTC.

This chain joins TRBV5-6 and TRBJ1-1; D remains unclear. CDR3 size: 13 residues. Germline V gene lookup returns CDR1 SGHDT and CDR2 YYEEEE. Trimming took 2 bases from V and 0 from J, leaving 5 bases between them. CDR3 nucleotide sequence: TGTGCCAGCAGCTTAAACATGAACACTGAAGCTTTCTTT. It is translated as CASSLNMNTEAFF. The variable domain in full, with the rest retrieved from reference TRBV5-6 and TRBJ1-1, is DAGVTQSPTHLIKTRGQQVTLRCSPKSGHDTVSWYQQALGQGPQFIFQYYEEEERQRGNFPDRFSGHQFPNYSSELNVNALLLGDSALYLCASSLNMNTEAFFGQGTRLTVV.

The chain joins TRBV7-2 to TRBJ1-2; a possible D gene is TRBD1 (6 bases). In germline, CDR1 is SGHTA, CDR2 FQGNSA. The CDR3 covers 16 residues. V shed 1 base and J shed 2 bases, with 14 bases lying between them. For the CDR3, the DNA is TGTGCCAGCAGCTTAGATTTGGGCAGGGGAAACTATGGCTACACCTTC. This gives the protein CASSLDLGRGNYGYTF. The variable domain in full, with the rest retrieved from reference TRBV7-2 and TRBJ1-2, is GAGVSQSPSNKVTEKGKDVELRCDPISGHTALYWYRQSLGQGLEFLIYFQGNSAPDKSGLPSDRFSAERTGGSVSTLTIQRTQQEDSAVYLCASSLDLGRGNYGYTFGSGTRLTVV.

This clone was seen only once. This CDR3 reads CASSMAGPSREEKLFF. In nucleotides, the CDR3 is TGTGCCAGTAGTATGGCAGGACCCTCTAGGGAGGAAAAACTGTTTTTT. J is TRBJ1-4 and V is TRBV19; D not certain. Deletions cut 3 bases from V and 8 bases from J, with 19 bases between. The CDR3 extends over 16 amino acids. Germline lookup yields CDR1 LNHDA and CDR2 SQIVND (reference sequence).

The chain has TRBV11-2 and TRBJ2-7; 7 bases are shared with TRBD1. J gave up 1 base and V 5 bases, and 8 bases lay outside the gene matches. The CDR3 loop spans 15 amino acids. CDR1 is SGHAT, CDR2 FQNNGV, per germline. CDR3 sequence (DNA): TGTGCCAGCAGCACACCTCGGACAGGATCCTACGAGCAGTACTTC. This sequence encodes CASSTPRTGSYEQYF.

This clone was recorded only once. V usage is TRBV19 and J usage is TRBJ1-5, with 11 bases that match TRBD1. V shed 3 bases and J 5 bases; nucleotides not matched to a gene: 3. This CDR3 has 15 residues. Germline V lookup: CDR1 LNHDA, CDR2 SQIVND (reference sequence). The CDR3 DNA follows: TGTGCCAGTAGTATTGGGACAGGGGGTTATCAGCCCCAGCATTTT. The encoded protein is CASSIGTGGYQPQHF. The whole variable domain, remainder taken from reference TRBV19 and TRBJ1-5, is DGGITQSPKYLFRKEGQNVTLSCEQNLNHDAMYWYRQDPGQGLRLIYYSQIVNDFQKGDIAEGYSVSREKKESFPLTVTSAQKNPTAFYLCASSIGTGGYQPQHFGDGTRLSIL.

This rearrangement joins TRBV5-1 to TRBJ1-1; D unclear. The germline CDR1 and CDR2 sequences are SGHRS and YFSETQ. There are 14 residues in the CDR3. V lost 4 bases, J lost 0 bases, and 10 bases lay in between. In DNA, the CDR3 is TGCGCCAGCAGCCGGAGCTCGGTGAACACTGAAGCTTTCTTT. This codes for CASSRSSVNTEAFF.

The rearrangement uses TRBV2 and TRBJ1-1, with D hard to call. Germline values: CDR1 SNHLY, CDR2 FYNNEI. Trimming removed 2 bases at V and 7 bases at J, with 14 bases between. The CDR3 is made up of 14 amino acids. The CDR3: CASSEWGAAGEAFF. The CDR3 DNA follows: TGTGCCAGCAGTGAATGGGGAGCCGCCGGTGAAGCTTTCTTT. Full variable domain (outside the CDR3, taken from reference TRBV2 and TRBJ1-1): EPEVTQTPSHQVTQMGQEVILRCVPISNHLYFYWYRQILGQKVEFLVSFYNNEISEKSEIFDDQFSVERPDGSNFTLKIRSTKLEDSAMYFCASSEWGAAGEAFFGQGTRLTVV.

This chain links TRBV5-1 with TRBJ1-1; TRBD1 matches 8 bases. Germline V CDR1 and CDR2: SGHRS, YFSETQ. V gave up 0 bases and J gave up 6 bases; unmatched junction bases: 4. The CDR3 is 14 amino acids. The CDR3 DNA is TGCGCCAGCAGCTTGGAGGACAGGGCACCTGAAGCTTTCTTT. This sequence encodes CASSLEDRAPEAFF.

The chain joins TRBV4-1 to TRBJ1-1, with TRBD1 identical over 7 bases. V shed 1 base and J 8 bases; nucleotides not matched to a gene: 4. Germline CDR1 and CDR2: MGHRA and YSYEKL. The CDR3 covers 13 residues. The CDR3 DNA sequence: TGCGCCAGCAGCCAAGCCGAGGACAGGGAAGCTTTCTTT. The encoded protein is CASSQAEDREAFF.

V and J are TRBV5-8 and TRBJ1-2, with D perhaps matching TRBD1 (6 bases). CDR1 is SGHTS, CDR2 YDEGEE, per germline. The CDR3 is made up of 15 amino acids. V gave up 4 bases and J gave up 4 bases, with 17 bases separating them. The CDR3 loop reads CASSGAQGRFYGYTF. DNA of the CDR3: TGTGCCAGCAGCGGTGCACAGGGTAGGTTCTATGGCTACACCTTC.

A word on this clone: The junction shows a germline mismatch at one end, possibly a read error. The chain uses TRBV6-5 and TRBJ2-2; tentative D call: TRBD1 (7 bases). The CDR3 runs to 15 residues. Germline values: CDR1 MNHEY, CDR2 SVGAGI. The CDR3 sequence: CAGSLTGRNSGELFF. CDR3 DNA: TGTGCCGGATCCCTGACAGGGAGGAACTCCGGGGAGCTGTTTTTT.